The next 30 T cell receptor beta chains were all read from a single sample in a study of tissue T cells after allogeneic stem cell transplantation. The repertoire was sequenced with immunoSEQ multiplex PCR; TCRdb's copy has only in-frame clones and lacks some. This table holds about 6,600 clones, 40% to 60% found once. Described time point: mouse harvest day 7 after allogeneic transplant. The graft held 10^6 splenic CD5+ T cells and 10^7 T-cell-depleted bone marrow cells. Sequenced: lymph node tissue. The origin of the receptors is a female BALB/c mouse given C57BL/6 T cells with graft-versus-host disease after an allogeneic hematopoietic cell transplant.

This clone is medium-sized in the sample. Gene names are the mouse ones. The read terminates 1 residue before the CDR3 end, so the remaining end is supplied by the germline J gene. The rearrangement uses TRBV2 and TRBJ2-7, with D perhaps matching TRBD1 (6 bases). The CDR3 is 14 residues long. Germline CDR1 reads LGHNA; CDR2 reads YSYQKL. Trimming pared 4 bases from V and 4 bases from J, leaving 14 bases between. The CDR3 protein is CASSRHRDTYEQYF. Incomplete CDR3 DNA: TGTGCCAGCAGCCGCCACCGGGACACATATGAACAGTAC.

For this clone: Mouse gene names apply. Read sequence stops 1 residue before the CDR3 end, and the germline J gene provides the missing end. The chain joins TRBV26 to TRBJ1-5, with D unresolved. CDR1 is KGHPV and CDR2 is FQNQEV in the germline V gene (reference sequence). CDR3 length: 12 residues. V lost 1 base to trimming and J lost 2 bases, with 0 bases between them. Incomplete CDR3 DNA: TGTGCCAGCAGTCTGTACAACCAGGCTCCGCTT. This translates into CASSLYNQAPL. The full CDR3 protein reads CASSLYNQAPLF.

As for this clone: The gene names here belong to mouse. CDR3 loop: CASSRGTVSYEQYF. CDR3 DNA (partial): TGTGCTAGCAGCCGAGGGACAGTCTCCTATGAACAGTAC. This chain links TRBV29 with TRBJ2-7, with TRBD1 matching 7 bases. With the read ending 1 residue before the CDR3 end, the germline J gene is used to fill in that end. The junction had 5 bases not matched to a gene; V was cut back by 6 bases and J by 0 bases. There are 14 residues in the CDR3. In germline, CDR1 is MSHET, CDR2 SYDVDS.

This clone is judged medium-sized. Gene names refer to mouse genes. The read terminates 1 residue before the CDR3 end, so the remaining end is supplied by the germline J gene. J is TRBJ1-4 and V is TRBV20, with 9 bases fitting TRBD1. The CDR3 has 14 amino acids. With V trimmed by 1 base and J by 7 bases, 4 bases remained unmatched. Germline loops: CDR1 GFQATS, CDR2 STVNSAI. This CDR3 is CGARGGQGSERLFF. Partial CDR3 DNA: TGTGGTGCTAGGGGAGGACAGGGGAGCGAAAGATTATTT.

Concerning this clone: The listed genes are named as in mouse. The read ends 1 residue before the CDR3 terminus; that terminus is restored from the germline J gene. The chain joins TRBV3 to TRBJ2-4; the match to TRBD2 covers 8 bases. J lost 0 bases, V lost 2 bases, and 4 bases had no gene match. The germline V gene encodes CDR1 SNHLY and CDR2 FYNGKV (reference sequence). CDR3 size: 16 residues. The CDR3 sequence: CASSLRLGGSQNTLYF. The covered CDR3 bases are TGTGCCAGCAGCTTACGGCTGGGGGGAAGTCAAAACACCTTGTAC.

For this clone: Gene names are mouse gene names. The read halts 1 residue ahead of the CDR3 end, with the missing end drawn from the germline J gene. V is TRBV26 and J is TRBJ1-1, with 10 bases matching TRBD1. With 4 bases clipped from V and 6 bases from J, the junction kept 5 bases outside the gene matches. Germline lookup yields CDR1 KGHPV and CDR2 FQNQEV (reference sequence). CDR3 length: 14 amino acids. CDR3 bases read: TGTGCCAGCAGTCGCCGGGACAGGGGTCCAGAAGTCTTC. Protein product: CASSRRDRGPEVF. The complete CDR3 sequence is CASSRRDRGPEVFF.

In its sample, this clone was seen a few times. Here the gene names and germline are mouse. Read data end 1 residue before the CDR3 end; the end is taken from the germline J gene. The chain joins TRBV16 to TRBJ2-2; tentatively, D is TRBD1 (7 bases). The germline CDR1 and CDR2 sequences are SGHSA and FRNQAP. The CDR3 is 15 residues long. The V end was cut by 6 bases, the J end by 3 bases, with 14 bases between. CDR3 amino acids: CASSRGGAYTGQLYF. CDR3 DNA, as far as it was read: TGTGCAAGCAGTCGAGGGGGCGCGTACACCGGGCAGCTCTAC.

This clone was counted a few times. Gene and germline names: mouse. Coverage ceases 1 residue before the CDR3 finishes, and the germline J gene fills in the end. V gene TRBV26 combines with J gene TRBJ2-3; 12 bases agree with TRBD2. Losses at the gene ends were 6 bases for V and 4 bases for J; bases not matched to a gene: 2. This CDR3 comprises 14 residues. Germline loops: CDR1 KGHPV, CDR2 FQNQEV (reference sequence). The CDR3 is CASSGLGGSETLYF. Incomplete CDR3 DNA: TGTGCCAGCAGCGGACTGGGGGGGTCAGAAACGCTGTAT.

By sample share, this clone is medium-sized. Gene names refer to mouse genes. The CDR3: CASSDWGGFQDTQYF. CDR3 DNA (partial): TGTGCCAGCAGTGACTGGGGGGGCTTCCAAGACACCCAGTAC. V is TRBV14 and J is TRBJ2-5; 12 bases align to TRBD2. The read is 1 residue too short to cover the CDR3 end, so that end is filled in from the germline J gene. V was pared by 4 bases and J by 2 bases, with 2 bases of the junction left unmatched. CDR1 and CDR2 (germline): SGHDT, FRDEAV. The CDR3 length is 15 residues.

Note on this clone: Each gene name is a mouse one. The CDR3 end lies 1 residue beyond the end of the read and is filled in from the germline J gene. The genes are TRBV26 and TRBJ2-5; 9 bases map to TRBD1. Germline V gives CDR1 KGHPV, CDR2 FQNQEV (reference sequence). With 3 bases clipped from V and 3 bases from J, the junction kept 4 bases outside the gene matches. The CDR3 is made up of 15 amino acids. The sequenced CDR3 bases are TGTGCCAGCAGTCTTCCCGGGACAGGGCAAGACACCCAGTAC. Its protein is CASSLPGTGQDTQY. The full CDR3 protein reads CASSLPGTGQDTQYF.

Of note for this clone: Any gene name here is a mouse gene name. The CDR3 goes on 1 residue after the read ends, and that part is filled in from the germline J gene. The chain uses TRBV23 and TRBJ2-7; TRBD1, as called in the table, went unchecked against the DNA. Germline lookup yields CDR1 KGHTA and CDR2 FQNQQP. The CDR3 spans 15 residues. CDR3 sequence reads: CSSSQSGESSYEQYF. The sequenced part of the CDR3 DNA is TGCTCCAGCAGTCAATCAGGGGAGAGCTCCTATGAACAGTAC.

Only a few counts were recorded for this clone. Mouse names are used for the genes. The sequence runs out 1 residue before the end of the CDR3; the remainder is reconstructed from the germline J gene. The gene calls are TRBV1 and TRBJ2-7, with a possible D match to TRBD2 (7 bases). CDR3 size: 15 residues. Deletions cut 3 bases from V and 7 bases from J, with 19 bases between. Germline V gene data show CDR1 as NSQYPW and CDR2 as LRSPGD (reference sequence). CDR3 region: CTCSAPLGAAGEQYF. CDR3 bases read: TGCACCTGCAGTGCCCCTCTGGGGGCGGCGGGGGAACAGTAC.

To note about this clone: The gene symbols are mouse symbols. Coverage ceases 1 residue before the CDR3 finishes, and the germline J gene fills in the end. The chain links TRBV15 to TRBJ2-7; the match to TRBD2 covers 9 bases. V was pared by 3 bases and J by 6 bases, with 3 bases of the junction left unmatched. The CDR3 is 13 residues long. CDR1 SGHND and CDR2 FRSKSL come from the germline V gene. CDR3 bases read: TGTGCCAGCAGTTTTGGGGGGGCGCGTGAACAGTAC. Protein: CASSFGGAREQY. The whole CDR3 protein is CASSFGGAREQYF.

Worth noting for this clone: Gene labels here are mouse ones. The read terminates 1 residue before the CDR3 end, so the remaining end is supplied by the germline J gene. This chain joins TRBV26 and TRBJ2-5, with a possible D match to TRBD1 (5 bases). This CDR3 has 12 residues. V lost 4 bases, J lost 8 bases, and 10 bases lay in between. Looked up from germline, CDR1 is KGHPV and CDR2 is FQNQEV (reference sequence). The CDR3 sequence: CASSPREGTQYF. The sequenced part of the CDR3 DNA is TGTGCCAGCAGTCCCAGGGAGGGCACCCAGTAC.

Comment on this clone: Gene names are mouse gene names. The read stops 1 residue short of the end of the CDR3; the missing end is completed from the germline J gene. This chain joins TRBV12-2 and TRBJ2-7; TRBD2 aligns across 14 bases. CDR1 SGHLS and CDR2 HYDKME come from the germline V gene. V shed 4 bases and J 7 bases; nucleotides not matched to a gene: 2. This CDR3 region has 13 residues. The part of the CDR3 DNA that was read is TGTGCCAGCTCGGGACTGGGGGGGCTGGAACAGTAC. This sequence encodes CASSGLGGLEQY. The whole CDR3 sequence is CASSGLGGLEQYF.

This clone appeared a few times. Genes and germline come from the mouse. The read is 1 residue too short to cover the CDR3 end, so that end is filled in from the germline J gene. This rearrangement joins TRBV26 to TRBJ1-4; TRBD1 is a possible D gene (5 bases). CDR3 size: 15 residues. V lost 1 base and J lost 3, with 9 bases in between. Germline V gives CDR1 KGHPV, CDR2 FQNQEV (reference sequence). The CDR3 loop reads CASSLLPGPNERLFF. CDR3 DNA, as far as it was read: TGTGCCAGCAGTCTGTTGCCAGGGCCCAACGAAAGATTATTT.

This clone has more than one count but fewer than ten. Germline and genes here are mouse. The CDR3: CASSNWGGVDTQYF. The DNA read from the CDR3 is TGTGCCAGCAGCAACTGGGGGGGTGTGGACACCCAGTAC. The rearrangement links TRBV4 to TRBJ2-5, with 10 bases aligning to TRBD2. The read ends 1 residue before the CDR3 terminus; that terminus is restored from the germline J gene. Germline values: CDR1 LGHDT, CDR2 YNNKQL (reference sequence). The trim removed 5 bases at V and 6 bases at J, leaving 5 bases unmatched. The CDR3 is 14 residues long.

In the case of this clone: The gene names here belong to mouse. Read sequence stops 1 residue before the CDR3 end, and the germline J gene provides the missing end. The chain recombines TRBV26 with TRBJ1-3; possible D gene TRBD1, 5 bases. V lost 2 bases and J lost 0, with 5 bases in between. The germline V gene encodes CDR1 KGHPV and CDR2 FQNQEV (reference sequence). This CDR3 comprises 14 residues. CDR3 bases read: TGTGCCAGCAGTCTGGGGGGTTCTGGAAATACGCTCTAT. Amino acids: CASSLGGSGNTLY. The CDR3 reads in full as CASSLGGSGNTLYF.

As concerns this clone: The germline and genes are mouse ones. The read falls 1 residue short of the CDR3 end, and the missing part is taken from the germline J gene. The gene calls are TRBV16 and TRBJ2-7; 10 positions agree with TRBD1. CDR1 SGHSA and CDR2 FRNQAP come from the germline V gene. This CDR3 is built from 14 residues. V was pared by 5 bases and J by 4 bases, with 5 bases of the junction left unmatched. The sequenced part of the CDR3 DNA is TGTGCAAGCAGCATCCGGGACAGGGGTTATGAACAGTAC. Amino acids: CASSIRDRGYEQY. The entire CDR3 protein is CASSIRDRGYEQYF.

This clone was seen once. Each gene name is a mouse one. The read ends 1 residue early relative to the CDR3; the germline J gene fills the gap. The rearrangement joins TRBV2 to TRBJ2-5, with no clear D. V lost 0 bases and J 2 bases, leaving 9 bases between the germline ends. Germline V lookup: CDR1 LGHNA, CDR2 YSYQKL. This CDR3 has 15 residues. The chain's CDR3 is CASSQDGRGQDTQYF. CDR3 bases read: TGTGCCAGCAGCCAAGATGGGAGAGGCCAAGACACCCAGTAC. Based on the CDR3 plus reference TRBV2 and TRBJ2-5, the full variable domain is DPKIIQKPKYLVAVTGSEKILICEQYLGHNAMYWYRQSAKKPLEFMFSYSYQKLMDNQTASSRFQPQSSKKNHLDLQITALKPDDSATYFCASSQDGRGQDTQYFGPGTRLLVL.

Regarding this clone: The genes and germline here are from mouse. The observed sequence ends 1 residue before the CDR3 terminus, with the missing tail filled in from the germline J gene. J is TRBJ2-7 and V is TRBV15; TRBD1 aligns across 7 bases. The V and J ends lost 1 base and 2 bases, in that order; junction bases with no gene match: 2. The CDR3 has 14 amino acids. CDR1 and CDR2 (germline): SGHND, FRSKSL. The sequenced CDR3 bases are TGTGCCAGCAGTTTAGGGACAGGCCCCTATGAACAGTAC. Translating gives CASSLGTGPYEQY. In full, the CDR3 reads CASSLGTGPYEQYF.

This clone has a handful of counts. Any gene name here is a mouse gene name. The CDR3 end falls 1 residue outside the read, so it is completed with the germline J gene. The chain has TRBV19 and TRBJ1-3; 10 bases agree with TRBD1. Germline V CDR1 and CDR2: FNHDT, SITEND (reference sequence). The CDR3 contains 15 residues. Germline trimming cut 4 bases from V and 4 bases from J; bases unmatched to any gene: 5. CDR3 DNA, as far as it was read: TGTGCCAGCAGTCGACAGGGGGCGCGAGGAAATACGCTCTAT. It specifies CASSRQGARGNTLY. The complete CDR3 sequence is CASSRQGARGNTLYF. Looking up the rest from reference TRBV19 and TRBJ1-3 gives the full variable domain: GGIITQTPKFLIGQEGQKLTLKCQQNFNHDTMYWYRQDSGKGLRLIYYSITENDLQKGDLSEGYDASREKKSSFSLTVTSAQKNEMAVFLCASSRQGARGNTLYFGEGSRLIVV.

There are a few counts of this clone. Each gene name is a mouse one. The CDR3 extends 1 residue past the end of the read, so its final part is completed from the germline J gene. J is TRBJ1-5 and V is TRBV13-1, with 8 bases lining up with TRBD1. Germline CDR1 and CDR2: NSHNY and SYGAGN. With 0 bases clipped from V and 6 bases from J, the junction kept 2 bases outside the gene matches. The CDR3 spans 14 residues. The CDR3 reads CASSDGTGSQAPLF. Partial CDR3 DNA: TGTGCCAGCAGTGATGGGACAGGGAGCCAGGCTCCGCTT.

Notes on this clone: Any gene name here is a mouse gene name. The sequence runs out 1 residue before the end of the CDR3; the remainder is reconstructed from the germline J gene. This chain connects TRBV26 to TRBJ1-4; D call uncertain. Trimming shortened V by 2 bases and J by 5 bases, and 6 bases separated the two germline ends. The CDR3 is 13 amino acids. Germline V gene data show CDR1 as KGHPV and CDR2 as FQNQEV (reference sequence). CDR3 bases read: TGTGCCAGCAGTCTGAGCAGAAACGAAAGATTATTT. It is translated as CASSLSRNERLF. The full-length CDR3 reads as CASSLSRNERLFF.

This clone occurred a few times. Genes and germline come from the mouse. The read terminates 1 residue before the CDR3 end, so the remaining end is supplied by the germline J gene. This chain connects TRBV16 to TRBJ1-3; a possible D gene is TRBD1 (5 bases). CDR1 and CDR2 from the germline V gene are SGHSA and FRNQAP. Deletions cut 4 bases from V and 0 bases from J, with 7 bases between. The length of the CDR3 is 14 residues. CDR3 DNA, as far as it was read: TGTGCAAGCAGCTCGGACAATTCTGGAAATACGCTCTAT. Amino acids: CASSSDNSGNTLY. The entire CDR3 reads CASSSDNSGNTLYF. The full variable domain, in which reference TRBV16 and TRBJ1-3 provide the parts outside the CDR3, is NAGVIQTPRHKVTGKGQEATLWCEPISGHSAVFWYRQTIVQGLEFLTYFRNQAPIDDSGMPKERFSAQMPNQSHSTLKIQSTQPQDSAVYLCASSSDNSGNTLYFGEGSRLIVV.

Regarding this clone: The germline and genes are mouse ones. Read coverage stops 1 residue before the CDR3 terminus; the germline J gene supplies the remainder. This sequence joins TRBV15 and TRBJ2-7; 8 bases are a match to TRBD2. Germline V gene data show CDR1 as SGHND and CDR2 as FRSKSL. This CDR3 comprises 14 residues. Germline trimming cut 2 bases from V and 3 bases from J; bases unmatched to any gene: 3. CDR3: CASSLRGGSYEQYF. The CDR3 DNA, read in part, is TGTGCCAGCAGTTTACGGGGGGGCAGCTATGAACAGTAC. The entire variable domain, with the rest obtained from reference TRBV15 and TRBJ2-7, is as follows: DAGVTQTPRHEVAEKGQTIILKCEPVSGHNDLFWYRQTKIQGLELLSYFRSKSLMEDGGAFKDRFKAEMLNSSFSTLKIQPTEPKDSAVYLCASSLRGGSYEQYFGPGTRLTVL.

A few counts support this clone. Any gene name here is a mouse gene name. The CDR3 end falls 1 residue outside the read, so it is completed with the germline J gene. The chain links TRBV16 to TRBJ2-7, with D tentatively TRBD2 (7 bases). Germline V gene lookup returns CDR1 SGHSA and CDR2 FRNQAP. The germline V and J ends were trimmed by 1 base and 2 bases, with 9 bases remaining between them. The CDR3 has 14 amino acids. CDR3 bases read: TGTGCAAGCAGCTTAGCGGGGGGCCCCTATGAACAGTAC. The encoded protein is CASSLAGGPYEQY. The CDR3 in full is CASSLAGGPYEQYF. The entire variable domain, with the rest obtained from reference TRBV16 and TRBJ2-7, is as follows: NAGVIQTPRHKVTGKGQEATLWCEPISGHSAVFWYRQTIVQGLEFLTYFRNQAPIDDSGMPKERFSAQMPNQSHSTLKIQSTQPQDSAVYLCASSLAGGPYEQYFGPGTRLTVL.

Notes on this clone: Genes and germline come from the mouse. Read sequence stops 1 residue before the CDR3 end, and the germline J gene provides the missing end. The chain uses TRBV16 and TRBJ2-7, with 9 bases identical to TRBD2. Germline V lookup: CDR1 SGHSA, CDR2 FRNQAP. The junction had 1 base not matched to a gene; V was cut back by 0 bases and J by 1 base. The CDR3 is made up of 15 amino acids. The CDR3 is CASSLELGGSYEQYF. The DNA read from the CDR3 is TGTGCAAGCAGCTTAGAACTGGGGGGTTCCTATGAACAGTAC.

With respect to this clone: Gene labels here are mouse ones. The CDR3 DNA, read in part, is TGCTCCAGCAGTCAGGCCGGGACAGAAACGCTGTAT. Amino acid sequence: CSSSQAGTETLY. The CDR3 in its entirety is CSSSQAGTETLYF. The gene calls are TRBV23 and TRBJ2-3. The read stops 1 residue short of the end of the CDR3; the missing end is completed from the germline J gene. The CDR3 has 13 amino acids. Germline-derived CDR1 and CDR2 are KGHTA and FQNQQP. Using reference TRBV23 and TRBJ2-3 for the parts outside the CDR3, the full variable domain is DAAVTQKPRYLIKMKGQEAEMKCIPEKGHTAVFWYQQKQSKELKFLIYFQNQQPLDQIDMVKERFSAVCPSSSLCSLGIRTCEAEDSALYLCSSSQAGTETLYFGSGTRLTVL.

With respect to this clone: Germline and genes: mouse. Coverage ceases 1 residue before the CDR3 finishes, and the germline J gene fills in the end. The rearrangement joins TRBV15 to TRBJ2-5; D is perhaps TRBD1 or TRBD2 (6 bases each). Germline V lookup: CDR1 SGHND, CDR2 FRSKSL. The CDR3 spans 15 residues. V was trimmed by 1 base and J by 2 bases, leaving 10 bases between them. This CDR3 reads CASSLGGRFQDTQYF. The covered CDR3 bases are TGTGCCAGCAGTTTAGGGGGGCGCTTCCAAGACACCCAGTAC.